Ten or more counts support the clone carrying this T cell receptor (beta chain). Its antigen remains unidentified. These data belong to a study of early T cells in non-severe SARS-CoV-2 infection. As for the study in general: Sequencing used unsorted whole-blood bulk RNA, so chains lack pairing.

Findings and limits, study-wide: Private and CD4 specificities were missed by VDJdb matching, which favored anti-spike CD8 responses.

The length of the CDR3 is 9 residues. The germline V and J ends were trimmed by 11 bases and 1 base, with 0 bases remaining between them. Germline V lookup: CDR1 MNHEY, CDR2 SMNVEV (reference sequence). Unique molecular identifiers tagged individual cDNA molecules. TCRdb ran MiXCR on the 5' RACE reads and lists one entry per CDR3 protein. The sample includes around 40,000 distinct CDR3 sequences, 6.3% of them seen just once. The chain combines TRBV27 with TRBJ2-1; the D is unclear. The TCR was taken from an adult who was a healthcare worker with PCR-confirmed SARS-CoV-2 infection or an uninfected control (not recorded which). Sequencing was carried out using whole blood. The CDR3 DNA reads TGTGCCTCCTACAATGAGCAGTTCTTC. Translating gives CASYNEQFF.